Listed below are T cell receptor beta chains from one sample, sequenced in a study of control samples from healthy donors and cancer patients. The method was immunoSEQ multiplex PCR; TCRdb's version includes in-frame clones alone and lacks a portion of them. The sample lists about 44,000 clones, roughly 65% seen once, with 15% to 20% in the top ten. The sample taken for sequencing was formalin-fixed, paraffin-embedded tissue. The receptors were gathered from a male donor with melanoma. CDR3s include the opening cysteine and the closing phenylalanine or tryptophan. A D gene is named only where the DNA matches it firmly. Clone size is not always given. Where it is, it says once, few, many or a class for expanded clones.

v_call,d_call,cdr3_length,clone_size,j_call,cdr3_aa,cdr3_nt
TRBV19,-,14,-,TRBJ2-7,CASSIRAGPYEQYF,TGTGCCAGTAGTATCCGCGCAGGCCCCTACGAGCAGTACTTC
TRBV27,-,16,-,TRBJ1-4,CASSSLTSGHNEKLFF,TGTGCCAGCAGTTCCCTCACCTCGGGGCATAATGAAAAACTGTTTTTT
TRBV29-1,-,14,few,TRBJ2-2,CSVDAGINTGELFF,TGCAGCGTTGACGCGGGGATTAACACCGGGGAGCTGTTTTTT
TRBV12-3/TRBV12-4,TRBD2,11,many,TRBJ2-3,CASSSGGTQYF,TGTGCCAGCAGTAGCGGGGGCACGCAGTATTTT
TRBV7-2,-,16,-,TRBJ2-5,CASTPPLHRESETQYF,TGTGCCAGCACCCCCCCCCTACACAGGGAATCTGAGACCCAGTACTTC
TRBV2,-,16,few,TRBJ2-7,CASSATLDSLDYEQYF,TGTGCCAGCAGCGCAACCCTAGACAGTTTAGATTACGAGCAGTACTTC
TRBV5-4,-,15,-,TRBJ2-2,CASSLAKTQLGELFF,TGTGCCAGCAGCTTGGCAAAGACCCAGCTCGGGGAGCTGTTTTTT
TRBV28,-,12,few,TRBJ1-2,CASSLRLYGYTF,TGTGCCAGCAGTTTACGTCTTTATGGCTACACCTTC
TRBV7-6,-,15,-,TRBJ2-5,CASSSYGRPQETQYF,TGTGCCAGCAGCTCCTATGGGAGGCCCCAAGAGACCCAGTACTTC
TRBV19,-,14,-,TRBJ2-1,CASGGRGGYNEQFF,TGTGCCAGTGGGGGGCGGGGTGGCTACAATGAGCAGTTCTTC
TRBV9,TRBD2,15,-,TRBJ2-7,CASSPLAGSLGEQYF,TGTGCCAGCAGCCCCCTAGCGGGATCGTTGGGAGAGCAGTACTTC
TRBV10-2,TRBD2,14,-,TRBJ2-1,CASILTSGRNEQFF,TGCGCCAGCATTCTGACTAGCGGGAGAAATGAGCAGTTCTTC
TRBV30,TRBD1,15,-,TRBJ2-2,CAWRGRGQVTGELFF,TGTGCCTGGAGGGGCCGGGGACAGGTTACCGGGGAGCTGTTTTTT
TRBV7-6,-,13,-,TRBJ2-1,CASSLGAGTEQFF,TGTGCCAGCAGCTTAGGGGCAGGGACTGAGCAGTTCTTC
TRBV2,-,14,once,TRBJ2-7,CASNGGSLSYEQYF,TGTGCCAGCAACGGAGGCAGCCTCTCCTACGAGCAGTACTTC
TRBV5-4,-,13,-,TRBJ2-5,CASSLEGGETQYF,TGTGCCAGCAGCTTGGAAGGGGGAGAGACCCAGTACTTC
TRBV30,TRBD1,16,-,TRBJ1-5,CAWSERYRGQGQPQHF,TGTGCCTGGAGTGAAAGGTACAGGGGCCAGGGCCAGCCCCAGCATTTT
TRBV19,-,19,-,TRBJ2-6,CASSIRSAESASGANVLTF,TGTGCCAGTAGTATAAGATCAGCGGAGAGTGCCTCTGGGGCCAACGTCCTGACTTTC
TRBV5-1,TRBD2,17,-,TRBJ2-3,CASSLVIAGDGTDTQYF,TGCGCCAGCAGCTTGGTTATAGCGGGAGATGGAACAGATACGCAGTATTTT
TRBV18,TRBD1,16,-,TRBJ2-6,CASSQGQGAGANVLTF,TGTGCCAGCTCACAGGGACAGGGGGCTGGGGCCAACGTCCTGACTTTC
TRBV7-9,TRBD2,16,-,TRBJ2-1,CASSLAGTTDSDEQFF,TGTGCCAGCAGCTTAGCCGGGACTACAGATTCCGATGAGCAGTTCTTC
TRBV28,-,12,once,TRBJ1-2,CASAVAGYGYTF,TGTGCCAGCGCGGTGGCGGGATATGGCTACACCTTC
TRBV6-1,-,17,-,TRBJ1-5,CASSGKGVHGGNQPQHF,TGTGCCAGCAGTGGCAAAGGGGTGCATGGAGGCAATCAGCCCCAGCATTTT
TRBV10-3,-,14,-,TRBJ2-7,CAISDILQGGEQYF,TGTGCCATCAGTGACATCCTACAGGGAGGCGAGCAGTACTTC
TRBV19,TRBD1,16,-,TRBJ2-2,CASTPPNRGSTGELFF,TGTGCCAGTACCCCCCCAAACAGGGGATCCACCGGGGAGCTGTTTTTT
TRBV18,-,15,-,TRBJ2-1,CASSIGPSSYNEQFF,TGTGCCAGCTCAATAGGTCCGAGCTCCTACAATGAGCAGTTCTTC
TRBV11-1,-,15,-,TRBJ2-2,CASSLAGGATGELFF,TGTGCCAGCAGCTTAGCAGGGGGAGCCACCGGGGAGCTGTTTTTT
TRBV11-1,-,15,-,TRBJ2-1,CASSLDRFNGRPQFF,TGTGCCAGCAGCCTAGATAGGTTCAATGGGCGTCCGCAGTTCTTC
TRBV7-9,TRBD1,12,-,TRBJ2-4,CASSSSDRGEYF,TGTGCCAGCAGCTCTTCGGACAGGGGAGAGTACTTC
TRBV18,-,15,many,TRBJ2-2,CASSPNPYRSGELFF,TGTGCCAGCTCACCAAATCCTTACAGGTCCGGGGAGCTGTTTTTT
TRBV2,-,14,-,TRBJ1-4,CASSEALWEGKLFF,TGTGCCAGCAGTGAAGCGCTTTGGGAAGGGAAACTGTTTTTT
TRBV6-4,-,15,-,TRBJ2-3,CASSDSVGGTDTQYF,TGTGCCAGCAGTGACTCAGTAGGGGGCACAGATACGCAGTATTTT
TRBV19,TRBD1,16,-,TRBJ1-5,CARPGDRVGSSQPQHF,TGTGCCAGACCCGGGGACAGGGTAGGGTCGAGCCAGCCCCAGCATTTT
TRBV28,TRBD1,15,-,TRBJ2-4,CASSPRRGQENIQYF,TGTGCCAGCAGTCCACGCAGGGGGCAGGAAAACATTCAGTACTTC
TRBV5-6,-,13,-,TRBJ2-2,CASSLSRTGELFF,TGTGCCAGCAGCCTTAGCAGGACCGGGGAGCTGTTTTTT
TRBV29-1,-,16,-,TRBJ2-1,CSVCPSRVGIHNEQFF,TGCAGCGTATGCCCGTCGAGGGTGGGAATCCACAATGAGCAGTTCTTC
TRBV5-1,TRBD1,16,-,TRBJ2-3,CASSSGTGVGLDTQYF,TGCGCCAGCAGCTCGGGGACAGGGGTTGGTCTAGATACGCAGTATTTT
TRBV2,TRBD2,13,few,TRBJ2-5,CASMGDYGETQYF,TGTGCCAGCATGGGGGACTACGGGGAGACCCAGTACTTC
TRBV7-8,-,17,-,TRBJ1-3,CASSSRTDITSGNTIYF,TGTGCCAGCAGCTCGAGGACTGACATTACTTCTGGAAACACCATATATTTT
TRBV10-2,-,14,few,TRBJ2-5,CASSRSSSGETQYF,TGCGCCAGCAGTAGGAGTAGCAGTGGAGAGACCCAGTACTTC
TRBV27,-,15,many,TRBJ2-6,CASRPGFSGANVLTF,TGTGCCAGCAGACCAGGGTTCTCTGGGGCCAACGTCCTGACTTTC
TRBV10-2,TRBD2,16,-,TRBJ2-7,CASSDFAGGVGYEQYF,TGCGCCAGCAGTGATTTTGCGGGAGGAGTGGGGTACGAGCAGTACTTC